The 6 T cell receptor beta chains below were found in one sample sequenced in a study of CD8 T cells in ankylosing spondylitis (dated by TCRdb to between 2016 and 2019). Library preparation was by 5' RACE. The sequencer listed for this sample is Illumina HiSeq 2500. The raw public reads went through TCRdb reprocessing: fastp at Q25, MiXCR clone calling, in-frame beta chains kept. Entries that share a CDR3 protein sequence are merged under the most common genes and DNA. Here the sample has about 130,000 distinct CDR3 sequences; over 7% occur a single time. The ten largest clones take up about 3.3% of the sample. Source material: blood, either unsorted or a sorted T cell fraction (not recorded which). The origin of the receptors is a male donor with ankylosing spondylitis or in good health (not recorded which).

This clonotype was counted many times. This chain links TRBV12-3 or TRBV12-4 with TRBJ2-3, with TRBD2 matching over 7 bases. Trimming took 5 bases from V and 5 from J; bases not matched to a gene: 13. This CDR3 is 16 amino acids long. The CDR3 nucleotides read TGTGCCAGCAGTCGGGGGTTAACGGCGGGAGTAGATACGCAGTATTTT. Encoded protein: CASSRGLTAGVDTQYF.

This clonotype was observed at least ten times. The chain employs TRBV9 and TRBJ2-5; the D gene could be TRBD1 or TRBD2 (5 bases each). Trimming took 3 bases from V and 5 from J, leaving 11 bases between them. There are 13 residues in the CDR3. Germline V gives CDR1 SGDLS, CDR2 YYNGEE. For the CDR3, the DNA is TGTGCCAGCAGCGGAGGGGAACTGGAGACCCAGTACTTC. It specifies CASSGGELETQYF.

This clonotype was picked up many times. The chain carries TRBV20-1 and TRBJ2-1, with D maybe TRBD1 (5 bases). Germline V gene data show CDR1 as DFQATT and CDR2 as SNEGSKA (reference sequence). The CDR3 runs 14 residues. V was pared by 5 bases and J by 2 bases, with 13 bases between. The chain's CDR3 is CSAPYLGPYNEQFF. CDR3 sequence (DNA): TGCAGTGCTCCGTATCTGGGGCCCTACAATGAGCAGTTCTTC.

This clonotype was found many times. The gene calls are TRBV20-1 and TRBJ2-3, with 10 bases matching TRBD1. Germline CDR1 is DFQATT and CDR2 is SNEGSKA (reference sequence). V was clipped by 5 bases and J by 2 bases; unmatched bases: 4. This CDR3 comprises 14 residues. The chain's CDR3 is CSAEGQGYTDTQYF. In DNA form, the CDR3 reads TGCAGTGCTGAGGGACAGGGGTACACAGATACGCAGTATTTT.

This clonotype was detected ten times or more. V usage is TRBV7-8 and J usage is TRBJ2-2, with 11 bases lining up with TRBD2. CDR1 is SGHVS and CDR2 is FQNEAQ in the germline V gene. This CDR3 has 18 amino acids. The ends lost 2 bases at V and 4 bases at J; junction bases unmatched: 9. CDR3: CASSLRLAGTFRTGELFF. The CDR3 DNA reads TGTGCCAGCAGCTTAAGACTAGCGGGGACCTTTCGCACCGGGGAGCTGTTTTTT.

Many counts were recorded for this clonotype. The junction departs from germline at one end; a sequencing error may be responsible. The chain couples TRBV4-1 to TRBJ2-3; 9 positions match TRBD2. The CDR3 has 15 amino acids. The germline gives CDR1 MGHRA, CDR2 YSYEKL. This chain's CDR3 is CASKGRAGGTDTQYF. The CDR3 nucleotides read TGCGCCAGCAAGGGGAGAGCGGGGGGCACAGATACGCAGTATTTC.